This TCR beta chain was sequenced for a study of identifying expanded T cells in peripheral blood. General observations from the study: Over two and four weeks, about 15 and 19 clones changed, versus around 1.1 between replicates. Across healthy donors, higher total template counts meant significantly greater roughly 2-week count variance.

Collection occurred without any documented infections or immune events in donors. Points on this clone: Its cognate antigen is unknown.

The protocol was immunoSEQ multiplex PCR, while the TCRdb copy is restricted to in-frame clones and leaves out a portion. The sample has approximately 63,000 clones, more than 75% seen once. Trimming removed 4 bases at V and 3 bases at J, with 12 bases between. CDR3 length: 14 residues. This TCR was sampled from a person aged 18 to 70 in good health. Sequencing input: blood. V and J are TRBV23-1 and TRBJ2-5, with D perhaps assigned TRBD1 or TRBD2 (6 bases each). TRBV23-1 is marked as an open reading frame, function uncertain. CDR3 DNA sequence: TGCGCCAGCAGTCCCTACAGGGAGGAAGAGACCCAGTACTTC. This encodes CASSPYREEETQYF.